This T cell receptor beta chain was retrieved from a study of blood T cell repertoires in COVID-19. Overall study: The study drew acute and convalescent COVID-19 samples from the United States, Italy and Spain. T cells, B-cell-depleted T cells, or PBMCs provided the cDNA or gDNA that served as material.

As concerns this clone: Additional DNA sequences in this sample encode the identical CDR3.

Assay used: immunoSEQ multiplex PCR; TCRdb lists only in-frame clones, some missing. The data hold 150,000 or so clones, with roughly 80% observed a single time. CDR1 is SNHLY and CDR2 is FYNNEI in the germline V gene. The length of the CDR3 is 14 residues. V was clipped by 4 bases and J by 0 bases, with 7 bases between them. The source of this sequence is a woman of 80 years or more with acute or convalescent COVID-19. The genes are TRBV2 and TRBJ1-3; D ambiguous. Source material: peripheral blood. For the CDR3, the DNA is TGTGCCAGCAGTGGGGCGTTCTCTGGAAACACCATATATTTT. This codes for CASSGAFSGNTIYF.